This paragraph reports one T cell receptor (beta chain). Amplification used 60 Vbeta primers and 13 Jbeta primers. The table came from immunoSEQ multiplex PCR; TCRdb's copy has only in-frame clones and leaves some out. The table shows over 150,000 clones, with roughly three quarters occurring only once. This entry comes from a study of cytomegalovirus exposure and HLA in healthy donors. Germline V gene lookup returns CDR1 MNHEY and CDR2 SVGAGI. Trimming at V came to 4 bases and at J to 4 bases, leaving 1 base not matched to a gene. The CDR3 extends over 13 amino acids. This sequence was found in a male donor in good health and CMV-seropositive. The chain has TRBV6-5 and TRBJ2-1; 7 nucleotides agree with TRBD1. The sequenced material came from PBMCs. In DNA, the CDR3 is TGTGCCAGCAGTTTGACAGGGTACAATGAGCAGTTCTTC. Protein product: CASSLTGYNEQFF.